These 6 T cell receptor beta chains were all obtained from the same sample, sequenced in a study of identical twins. From the 5' RACE reads, TCRdb called clonotypes with MiXCR, one entry per CDR3 protein. The profile shows around 100,000 distinct CDR3 sequences, 5.5% to 7% of them singletons. Sequencing input: memory T cells sorted from blood. Receptor source: a woman aged 50 to 60 in good health.

This clonotype was recorded many times. This rearrangement joins TRBV11-2 to TRBJ2-5; tentatively, D is TRBD1 or TRBD2 (5 bases each). This CDR3 has 15 amino acids. In germline, CDR1 is SGHAT, CDR2 FQNNGV. V was shortened by 0 bases and J by 5 bases, with 13 bases between the two germline ends. CDR3: CASSLEAGAGETQYF. CDR3 sequence (DNA): TGTGCCAGCAGCTTAGAGGCCGGGGCAGGGGAGACCCAGTACTTC.

Many counts were recorded for this clonotype. The chain is built from TRBV10-3 and TRBJ2-1; 7 nucleotides match TRBD1. CDR1 ENHRY and CDR2 SYGVKD come from the germline V gene. The ends lost 5 bases at V and 12 bases at J; junction bases unmatched: 4. The CDR3 loop spans 11 amino acids. The CDR3 sequence is CAISSRQGQFF. As DNA, the CDR3 is TGTGCCATCAGTTCCCGACAGGGGCAGTTCTTC.

This clonotype was seen many times. V usage is TRBV3-1 and J usage is TRBJ2-5; TRBD2 matches at 9 bases. The germline V gene has CDR1 LGHDT and CDR2 YNNKEL (reference sequence). The CDR3 is 16 residues long. The V segment lost 4 bases and the J segment 5 bases; nucleotides outside the gene matches: 11. CDR3 nucleotides: TGTGCCAGCAGCCGCGGGGCTAGCGGGATCGGGGAGACCCAGTACTTC. Amino acid sequence: CASSRGASGIGETQYF.

J is TRBJ2-2 and V is TRBV14, with D unresolved. Germline V gene lookup returns CDR1 SGHDN and CDR2 FVKESK. The CDR3 consists of 14 residues. V was cut by 1 base and J by 4 bases, with 7 bases left in between. CDR3 loop: CASSQGTATGELFF. CDR3 bases: TGTGCCAGCAGCCAAGGGACCGCCACCGGGGAGCTGTTTTTT.

With regard to this clonotype: The CDR3 carries no conserved terminal phenylalanine or tryptophan, so it likely arises from a read error. The rearrangement links TRBV12-3 or TRBV12-4 to TRBJ2-5; D assignment may be TRBD1 or TRBD2 (5 bases each). CDR3 size: 16 residues. CDR3 nucleotides: TGTGTCAGCAGTTTGTCGTCGGCAGGGAGCCAAGAGACCCAGTACTGC. Residues: CVSSLSSAGSQETQYC.

This chain joins TRBV28 and TRBJ2-6, with D maybe TRBD2 (5 bases). Germline lookup yields CDR1 MDHEN and CDR2 SYDVKM. CDR3 size: 15 residues. The V gene lost 11 bases and the J gene lost 0 bases, with 14 bases spanning the gap. CDR3 protein: CAGAEKLSGANVLTF. The CDR3 DNA follows: TGTGCCGGAGCGGAAAAACTCTCTGGGGCCAACGTCCTGACTTTC.